Following are 32 T cell receptor beta chains from one sample sequenced in a study of T cells after posttransplantation cyclophosphamide. The table came from immunoSEQ multiplex PCR; TCRdb's copy has only in-frame clones and leaves some out. This sample has approximately 52,000 clones, with about 86% found just once. Sequencing input: PBMCs. The origin of the receptors is a man aged 30 to 39 with a blood cancer, CMV-positive, and with a related stem cell donor.

The chain has TRBV6-1 and TRBJ2-7; D might be TRBD1 (6 bases). The germline gives CDR1 MNHNS, CDR2 SASEGT. Trimming pared 8 bases from V and 5 bases from J, leaving 22 bases between. This CDR3 region has 15 residues. The CDR3 protein is CASQGLLTILHEQYF. The CDR3 bases are TGTGCCAGCCAGGGGTTACTGACTATTCTGCACGAGCAGTACTTC.

The chain is built from TRBV14 and TRBJ2-1; D unclear. Trimming shortened V by 0 bases and J by 5 bases, and 5 bases separated the two germline ends. In germline, CDR1 is SGHDN, CDR2 FVKESK. The CDR3 has 13 residues. In DNA form, the CDR3 reads TGTGCCAGCAGCCAAGATTATAACAATGAGCAGTTCTTC. Its protein is CASSQDYNNEQFF.

The chain has TRBV19 and TRBJ2-7, with 11 bases that match TRBD2. This CDR3 has 15 residues. The germline V gene has CDR1 LNHDA and CDR2 SQIVND (reference sequence). V lost 7 bases and J lost 5; bases outside the gene matches: 10. The CDR3 loop reads CASTRVLAGENEQYF. In DNA, the CDR3 is TGTGCCAGTACTCGGGTACTAGCGGGAGAGAACGAGCAGTACTTC.

The table lists this clone with a few counts. This chain connects TRBV7-3 to TRBJ2-2; tentatively, D is TRBD2 (5 bases). Germline V gives CDR1 SGHTA, CDR2 FQGTGA. The V end was cut by 0 bases, the J end by 5 bases, with 16 bases between. This CDR3 is built from 17 residues. The CDR3 sequence is CASSLTGGGFSTGELFF. The CDR3 DNA is TGTGCCAGCAGCTTAACGGGTGGAGGATTCTCGACCGGGGAGCTGTTTTTT.

CDR3 DNA: TGCGCCAGCAGCTTGGGACTGACTACAGCCTACGAGCAGTACTTC. Translated, it gives CASSLGLTTAYEQYF. The genes are TRBV5-1 and TRBJ2-7; TRBD2 might be the D (5 bases). From germline, CDR1 is SGHRS and CDR2 YFSETQ. This CDR3 spans 15 amino acids. The ends were cut back, 0 bases at V and 2 bases at J, with 12 bases in the middle.

This chain connects TRBV4-1 to TRBJ1-2; D is undetermined. Germline CDR1 reads MGHRA; CDR2 reads YSYEKL. V was pared by 1 base and J by 8 bases, with 20 bases between. The CDR3 is 16 residues long. As DNA, the CDR3 is TGCGCCAGCAGCCAAGGAGGCGGGGAACTGGTCTACGGCTACACCTTC. Its translation: CASSQGGGELVYGYTF.

The chain recombines TRBV27 with TRBJ2-1; TRBD2 matches 8 bases. Trimming cost V 6 bases and J 0 bases; bases outside gene matches: 4. This CDR3 contains 15 residues. Germline values: CDR1 MNHEY, CDR2 SMNVEV (reference sequence). CDR3 DNA sequence: TGTGCCAGCAGGATAAGCGGGAGCTCCTACAATGAGCAGTTCTTC. Protein: CASRISGSSYNEQFF.

This chain links TRBV6-1 with TRBJ1-4; 9 nucleotides line up with TRBD1. The CDR3 covers 15 residues. Looked up from germline, CDR1 is MNHNS and CDR2 is SASEGT. The ends lost 1 base at V and 7 bases at J; junction bases unmatched: 4. DNA of the CDR3: TGTGCCAGCAGTGAAGGACAGGGGGAGGGTGAAAAACTGTTTTTT. Translation gives CASSEGQGEGEKLFF.

The chain links TRBV7-3 to TRBJ2-3; no firm D call. The V end lost 4 bases, the J end lost 3 bases, and 14 bases lay between the germline ends. Germline-derived CDR1 and CDR2 are SGHTA and FQGTGA. There are 15 residues in the CDR3. CDR3: CASSSGLLVTDTQYF. CDR3 in DNA: TGTGCCAGCAGCTCAGGTCTTTTGGTTACAGATACGCAGTATTTT.

V usage is TRBV10-3 and J usage is TRBJ1-5, with D perhaps TRBD1 (6 bases). This CDR3 is built from 16 residues. V was clipped by 0 bases and J by 4 bases, with 13 bases between them. Per germline, CDR1 ENHRY and CDR2 SYGVKD. CDR3 sequence reads: CAISESDIQGNQPQHF. The DNA of the CDR3 is TGTGCCATCAGTGAGTCAGATATTCAGGGGAATCAGCCCCAGCATTTT.

The DNA for the CDR3 is TGTGCCAGCAGCTTAGCGCGAGACAGGGGGCGTGAGACCCAGTACTTC. It codes for CASSLARDRGRETQYF. The chain is built from TRBV7-2 and TRBJ2-5, with 10 bases fitting TRBD1. V trimming: 0 bases; J trimming: 5 bases; junction bases outside the gene matches: 6. The CDR3 loop spans 16 amino acids. The germline CDR1 and CDR2 sequences are SGHTA and FQGNSA.

This clone was detected once. This sequence joins TRBV27 and TRBJ1-2; TRBD1 might be the D (6 bases). With 2 bases removed from V and 4 bases from J, the gap between germline ends came to 17 bases. CDR1 is MNHEY and CDR2 is SMNVEV in the germline V gene (reference sequence). The CDR3 loop spans 16 amino acids. The CDR3 spells CASSLGGAGYTYGYTF. CDR3 sequence (DNA): TGTGCCAGCAGTTTAGGGGGCGCTGGGTATACCTATGGCTACACCTTC.

CDR3 sequence (DNA): TGTGCCAGCAGCATCTCGACTAGCGGGAGTTACGAGCAGTTCTTC. It yields the protein CASSISTSGSYEQFF. The V and J genes are TRBV9 and TRBJ2-1; 12 positions match TRBD2. Germline V CDR1 and CDR2: SGDLS, YYNGEE. J was trimmed by 10 bases and V by 4 bases; bases with no gene match: 9. The CDR3 covers 15 residues.

This chain uses TRBV27 with TRBJ2-1, with D unclear. Trimming left V 5 bases short and J 5 bases short, with 22 bases between. The CDR3 runs 17 residues. Germline V gene data show CDR1 as MNHEY and CDR2 as SMNVEV (reference sequence). The CDR3 DNA follows: TGTGCCAGCAGTCCCATCGTTCCCCTCTACCTTAACAATGAGCAGTTCTTC. It specifies CASSPIVPLYLNNEQFF.

This clone was observed once. The J gene is TRBJ2-1, the V gene TRBV4-3; 12 bases line up with TRBD2. Germline trimming cut 5 bases from V and 5 bases from J; bases unmatched to any gene: 7. Germline CDR1 and CDR2: LGHNA and YSLEER. The CDR3 covers 16 residues. CDR3 sequence reads: CASSGTSGLVDNEQFF. The CDR3 DNA sequence: TGCGCCAGCAGCGGGACTAGCGGGCTAGTAGACAATGAGCAGTTCTTC.

The J gene is TRBJ1-5, the V gene TRBV19; 8 bases align to TRBD1. The CDR3 totals 16 residues. Germline V gene lookup returns CDR1 LNHDA and CDR2 SQIVND (reference sequence). Germline trimming cut 10 bases from V and 0 bases from J; bases unmatched to any gene: 11. The DNA of the CDR3 is TGTGCCACTCGACAGGGGCTTCATTATAGCAATCAGCCCCAGCATTTT. Protein sequence: CATRQGLHYSNQPQHF.

The table lists this clone with a count of one. The chain combines TRBV11-2 with TRBJ2-1; 8 bases fit TRBD2. V lost 4 bases, J lost 9 bases, and 23 bases stayed unmatched. There are 19 residues in the CDR3. Germline lookup yields CDR1 SGHAT and CDR2 FQNNGV. The CDR3 coding sequence is TGTGCCAGCAGCTCACGCCCCGGCGACTCGGGACTAGTTTTACTTGAGCAGTTCTTC. Amino acids: CASSSRPGDSGLVLLEQFF.

The gene calls are TRBV11-2 and TRBJ2-5; D may be TRBD1 (6 bases). The CDR3 loop spans 19 amino acids. Between the trimmed V and J ends, which lost 1 base and 1 base, there was a span of 22 bases. The germline V gene has CDR1 SGHAT and CDR2 FQNNGV. CDR3 in amino acids: CASSLGRGRAGVGQETQYF. In DNA, the CDR3 is TGTGCCAGCAGCTTAGGAAGAGGGCGGGCAGGGGTCGGCCAAGAGACCCAGTACTTC.

Comment on this clone: The junction departs from germline at one end; a sequencing error may be responsible. J is TRBJ2-3 and V is TRBV27; D perhaps matches TRBD1 (5 bases). In germline, CDR1 is MNHEY, CDR2 SMNVEV (reference sequence). CDR3 size: 14 residues. The CDR3 bases are TGTGCCAGCAGTTTATCCAGTATCACAGACAGAAAAATCTTT. Translated: CASSLSSITDRKIF.

V is TRBV6-5 and J is TRBJ1-6, with 9 bases matching TRBD1. V was pared by 0 bases and J by 10 bases, with 4 bases of the junction left unmatched. CDR1 MNHEY and CDR2 SVGAGI come from the germline V gene. The CDR3 is 15 amino acids. This CDR3 reads CASSYSRTGDSPLHF. The CDR3 region has the DNA TGTGCCAGCAGTTACTCACGGACAGGGGACTCACCCCTCCACTTT.

J is TRBJ2-3 and V is TRBV2; a possible D gene is TRBD2 (5 bases). V was shortened by 4 bases and J by 5 bases, with 19 bases between the two germline ends. This CDR3 comprises 16 residues. Germline V gene lookup returns CDR1 SNHLY and CDR2 FYNNEI. CDR3 sequence: CASSAVLGSPGDTQYF. In DNA form, the CDR3 reads TGTGCCAGCAGTGCGGTACTAGGATCCCCGGGAGATACGCAGTATTTT.

CDR3 loop: CASSQGQGLSTDTQYF. The CDR3 region has the DNA TGCGCCAGCAGCCAAGGACAGGGATTAAGCACAGATACGCAGTATTTT. The chain recombines TRBV4-1 with TRBJ2-3, with 7 bases aligning to TRBD1. Germline V gene lookup returns CDR1 MGHRA and CDR2 YSYEKL. Trimming took 1 base from V and 0 from J; bases not matched to a gene: 4. The CDR3 runs to 16 residues.

J is TRBJ1-2 and V is TRBV5-1; TRBD1 matches at 8 bases. V lost 2 bases, J lost 9 bases, and 6 bases stayed unmatched. CDR1 and CDR2 (germline): SGHRS, YFSETQ. The CDR3 spans 13 residues. The CDR3 nucleotides are TGCGCCAGCAGCTTTACCGGGACAGGAAGCTACACCTTC. This codes for CASSFTGTGSYTF.

The rearrangement uses TRBV7-6 and TRBJ2-5; tentatively, D is TRBD1 (5 bases). Germline lookup yields CDR1 SGHVS and CDR2 FNYEAQ. Between the trimmed V and J ends, which lost 8 bases and 5 bases, there was a span of 18 bases. The CDR3 totals 14 residues. The CDR3 here is CASGHQGQWETQYF. The CDR3, as DNA: TGTGCCAGCGGGCATCAGGGTCAGTGGGAGACCCAGTACTTC.

The gene calls are TRBV18 and TRBJ1-3; tentatively, D is TRBD1 (6 bases). There are 15 residues in the CDR3. V was clipped by 3 bases and J by 6 bases, with 15 bases between them. Germline-derived CDR1 and CDR2 are KGHSH and LQKENI. CDR3 nucleotide sequence: TGTGCCAGCTCACCGGGACGACAGGTGCTAAACACCATATATTTT. Translated: CASSPGRQVLNTIYF.

The CDR3 DNA sequence: TGTGCCAGCTCACCTGACAGGGGTCGCAATCAGCCCCAGCATTTT. Its protein product is CASSPDRGRNQPQHF. V gene TRBV18 combines with J gene TRBJ1-5; TRBD1 matches at 8 bases. Unmatched junction bases numbered 3, after V lost 3 bases and J lost 2 bases. This CDR3 spans 15 amino acids. CDR1 and CDR2 from the germline V gene are KGHSH and LQKENI. The full variable domain, completed using reference TRBV18 and TRBJ1-5, is NAGVMQNPRHLVRRRGQEARLRCSPMKGHSHVYWYRQLPEEGLKFMVYLQKENIIDESGMPKERFSAEFPKEGPSILRIQQVVRGDSAAYFCASSPDRGRNQPQHFGDGTRLSIL.

The genes are TRBV15 and TRBJ1-4; D is perhaps TRBD1 (5 bases). The V gene's germline CDR1 is LNHNV and CDR2 YYDKDF (reference sequence). The CDR3 runs to 18 residues. Trimming removed 0 bases at V and 8 bases at J, with 22 bases between. The CDR3 loop is CATSRERPRPGNGEKLFF. The CDR3 nucleotides read TGTGCCACCAGCAGAGAACGTCCCCGTCCAGGGAACGGGGAAAAACTGTTTTTT.

The CDR3 sequence: CASSLGSQNTGELFF. CDR3 nucleotides: TGTGCCAGCAGCTTAGGTTCCCAGAACACCGGGGAGCTGTTTTTT. The J gene is TRBJ2-2, the V gene TRBV7-8; D gene uncertain. Trimming pared 1 base from V and 1 base from J, leaving 7 bases between. Germline assignment: CDR1 SGHVS and CDR2 FQNEAQ. CDR3 length: 15 amino acids.

The chain uses TRBV4-2 and TRBJ1-5; 7 bases align to TRBD1. Germline values: CDR1 LGHNA, CDR2 YNFKEQ. This CDR3 is 15 amino acids long. J lost 3 bases, V lost 4 bases, and 6 bases had no gene match. In DNA, the CDR3 is TGTGCCAGCAGCCCTGGGACAGTAGACAATCAGCCCCAGCATTTT. It encodes CASSPGTVDNQPQHF.

The V and J genes are TRBV6-1 and TRBJ1-6; 9 positions agree with TRBD1. Looked up from germline, CDR1 is MNHNS and CDR2 is SASEGT. The CDR3 totals 16 residues. Trimming at V came to 0 bases and at J to 10 bases, leaving 7 bases not matched to a gene. The CDR3 reads CASSEARDRVVSPLHF. The CDR3 DNA reads TGTGCCAGCAGTGAAGCGCGGGACAGGGTAGTCTCACCCCTCCACTTT.

This clone has only a few counts. V is TRBV2 and J is TRBJ2-7; no firm D call. Germline V CDR1 and CDR2: SNHLY, FYNNEI. V lost 6 bases to trimming and J lost 2 bases, with 8 bases between them. CDR3 size: 12 residues. The CDR3 spells CASSGFTYEQYF. The CDR3 DNA reads as TGTGCCAGCAGCGGGTTTACCTACGAGCAGTACTTC.

This clone was counted only a few times. The chain has TRBV6-7 and TRBJ2-7, with no clear D. TRBV6-7 is an ORF, and what it does is uncertain. The CDR3 loop spans 12 amino acids. Deletions cut 4 bases from V and 5 bases from J, with 9 bases between. The CDR3, as DNA: TGTGCCAGCAGTTCCCCCTTTGACGAGCAGTACTTC. This gives the protein CASSSPFDEQYF.